Sequencing of this T cell receptor beta chain was carried out in a study of T-cell reconstitution after alpha-beta-depleted transplantation in children. Researchers prepared the TCRbeta library using unique molecular identifiers, the study reports. TCRdb reprocessed the PCR reads via MiXCR and lists one record per CDR3 protein. The sample has some 520,000 distinct CDR3 sequences; approximately 32% are singletons. This CDR3 is 18 amino acids long. CDR1 and CDR2 (germline): DFQATT, SNEGSKA (reference sequence). V was pared by 4 bases and J by 3 bases, with 27 bases between. This clonotype has more than one count but fewer than ten.

V is TRBV20-1 and J is TRBJ1-2, with D perhaps TRBD1 (5 bases). The sample consisted of PBMCs from the stem cell graft donor, taken from the stem cell graft. The TCR originated in a human donor who donated a stem cell graft to a child with aplastic anemia. CDR3 region: CSAITWAPPGRADYGYTF. CDR3 sequence (DNA): TGCAGTGCTATAACCTGGGCCCCCCCGGGGCGCGCAGACTATGGCTACACCTTC.